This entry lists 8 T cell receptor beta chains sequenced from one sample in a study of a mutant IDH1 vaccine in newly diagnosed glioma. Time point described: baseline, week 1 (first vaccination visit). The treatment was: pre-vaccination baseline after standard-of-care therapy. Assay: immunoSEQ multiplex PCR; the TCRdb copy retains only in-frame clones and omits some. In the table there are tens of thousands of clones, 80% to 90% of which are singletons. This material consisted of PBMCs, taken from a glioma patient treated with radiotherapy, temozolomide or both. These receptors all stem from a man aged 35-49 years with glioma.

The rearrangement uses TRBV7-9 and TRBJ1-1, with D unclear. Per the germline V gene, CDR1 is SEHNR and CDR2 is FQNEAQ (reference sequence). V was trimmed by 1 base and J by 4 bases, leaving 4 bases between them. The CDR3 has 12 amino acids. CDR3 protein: CASSLVSTEAFF. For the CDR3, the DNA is TGTGCCAGCAGCTTAGTTTCCACTGAAGCTTTCTTT.

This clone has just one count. The CDR3 DNA is TGTGCCAGTAGTATTTCGACGACAGGAACTAATGAAAAACTGTTTTTT. It yields the protein CASSISTTGTNEKLFF. The chain links TRBV19 to TRBJ1-4; D perhaps matches TRBD1 (6 bases). Germline CDR1 is LNHDA and CDR2 is SQIVND (reference sequence). V was cut by 3 bases and J by 1 base, with 12 bases left in between. This CDR3 is 16 amino acids long.

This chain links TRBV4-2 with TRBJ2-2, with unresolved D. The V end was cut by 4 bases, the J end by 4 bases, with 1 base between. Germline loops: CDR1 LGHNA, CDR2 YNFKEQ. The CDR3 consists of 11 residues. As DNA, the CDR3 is TGTGCCAGCAGCCGCACCGGGGAGCTGTTTTTT. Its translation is CASSRTGELFF.

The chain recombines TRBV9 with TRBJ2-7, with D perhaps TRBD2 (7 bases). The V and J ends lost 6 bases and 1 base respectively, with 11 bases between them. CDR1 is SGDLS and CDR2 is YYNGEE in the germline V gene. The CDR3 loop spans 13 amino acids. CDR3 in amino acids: CASNREGSYEQYF. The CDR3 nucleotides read TGTGCCAGCAACAGGGAGGGATCCTACGAGCAGTACTTC.

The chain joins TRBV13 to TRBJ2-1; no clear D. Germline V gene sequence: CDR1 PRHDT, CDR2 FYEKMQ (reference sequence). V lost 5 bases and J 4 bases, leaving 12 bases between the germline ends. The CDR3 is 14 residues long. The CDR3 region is CASSPPRRYNEQFF. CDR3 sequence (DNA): TGTGCCAGCAGCCCTCCCAGGCGGTACAATGAGCAGTTCTTC.

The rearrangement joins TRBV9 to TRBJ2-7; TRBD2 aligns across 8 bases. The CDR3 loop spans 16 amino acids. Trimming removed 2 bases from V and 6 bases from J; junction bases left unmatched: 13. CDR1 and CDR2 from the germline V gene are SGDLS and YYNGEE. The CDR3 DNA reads TGTGCCAGCAGCGTGGGGGGGGCCAGCGGGAGCAGCGAGCAGTACTTC. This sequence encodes CASSVGGASGSSEQYF.

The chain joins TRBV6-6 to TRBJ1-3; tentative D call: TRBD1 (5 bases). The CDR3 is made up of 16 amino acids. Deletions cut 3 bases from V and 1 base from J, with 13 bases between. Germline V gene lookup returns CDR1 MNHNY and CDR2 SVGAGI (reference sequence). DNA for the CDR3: TGTGCCAGCAGTTATGGGGGTGCAGATTCTGGAAACACCATATATTTT. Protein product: CASSYGGADSGNTIYF.

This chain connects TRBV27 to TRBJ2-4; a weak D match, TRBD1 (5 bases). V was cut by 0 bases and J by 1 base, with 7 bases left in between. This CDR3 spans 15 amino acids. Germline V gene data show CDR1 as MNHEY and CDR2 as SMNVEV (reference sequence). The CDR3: CASSLSGAAKNIQYF. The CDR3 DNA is TGTGCCAGCAGTTTATCAGGGGCGGCCAAAAACATTCAGTACTTC.